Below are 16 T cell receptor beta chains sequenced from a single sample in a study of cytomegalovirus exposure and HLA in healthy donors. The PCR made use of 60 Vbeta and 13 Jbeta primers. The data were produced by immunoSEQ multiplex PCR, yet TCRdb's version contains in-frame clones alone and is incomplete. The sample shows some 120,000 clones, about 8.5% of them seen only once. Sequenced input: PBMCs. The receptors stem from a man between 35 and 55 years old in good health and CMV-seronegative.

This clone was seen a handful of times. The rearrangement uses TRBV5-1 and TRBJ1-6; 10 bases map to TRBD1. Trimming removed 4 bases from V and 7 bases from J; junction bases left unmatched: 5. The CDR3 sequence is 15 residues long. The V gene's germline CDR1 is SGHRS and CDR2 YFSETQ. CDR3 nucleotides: TGCGCCAGCAGCGGGGGGACAGGGGCGAATTCACCCCTCCACTTT. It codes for CASSGGTGANSPLHF.

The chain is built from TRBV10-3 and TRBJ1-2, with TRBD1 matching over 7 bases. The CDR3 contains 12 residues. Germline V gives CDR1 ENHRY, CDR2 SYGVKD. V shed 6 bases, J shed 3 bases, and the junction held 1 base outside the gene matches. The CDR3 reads CAISGTDYGYTF. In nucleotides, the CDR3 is TGTGCCATCAGCGGGACAGACTATGGCTACACCTTC.

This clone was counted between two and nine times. CDR3 sequence reads: CASSGLAGGETDTQYF. In DNA form, the CDR3 reads TGTGCCAGCAGCGGACTAGCGGGGGGGGAAACAGATACGCAGTATTTT. The chain employs TRBV6-4 and TRBJ2-3; 15 bases align to TRBD2. J lost 3 bases, V lost 6 bases, and 4 bases had no gene match. Germline V gene sequence: CDR1 MRHNA, CDR2 SNTAGT. The length of the CDR3 is 16 residues.

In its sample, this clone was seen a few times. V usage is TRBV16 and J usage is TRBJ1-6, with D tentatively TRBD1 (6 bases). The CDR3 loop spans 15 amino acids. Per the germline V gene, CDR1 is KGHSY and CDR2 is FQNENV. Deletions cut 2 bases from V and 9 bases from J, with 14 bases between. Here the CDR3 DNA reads TGTGCCAGCAGCCAAATGGACAGCGCAAGTTCACCCCTCCACTTT. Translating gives CASSQMDSASSPLHF. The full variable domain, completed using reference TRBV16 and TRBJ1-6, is GEEVAQTPKHLVRGEGQKAKLYCAPIKGHSYVFWYQQVLKNEFKFLISFQNENVFDETGMPKERFSAKCLPNSPCSLEIQATKLEDSAVYFCASSQMDSASSPLHFGNGTRLTVT.

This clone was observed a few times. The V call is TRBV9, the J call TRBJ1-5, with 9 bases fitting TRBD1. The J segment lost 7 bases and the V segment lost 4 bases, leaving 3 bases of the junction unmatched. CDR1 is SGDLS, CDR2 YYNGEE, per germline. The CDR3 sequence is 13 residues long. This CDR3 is CASSNTGGQPQHF. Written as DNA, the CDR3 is TGTGCCAGCAGCAACACAGGGGGCCAGCCCCAGCATTTT.

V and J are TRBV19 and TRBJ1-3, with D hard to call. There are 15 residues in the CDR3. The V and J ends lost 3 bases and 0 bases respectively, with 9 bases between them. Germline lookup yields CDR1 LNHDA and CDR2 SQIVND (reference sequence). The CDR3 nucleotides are TGTGCCAGTAGTATTAGCAGCACCTCTGGAAACACCATATATTTT. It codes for CASSISSTSGNTIYF. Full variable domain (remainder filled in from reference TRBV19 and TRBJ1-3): DGGITQSPKYLFRKEGQNVTLSCEQNLNHDAMYWYRQDPGQGLRLIYYSQIVNDFQKGDIAEGYSVSREKKESFPLTVTSAQKNPTAFYLCASSISSTSGNTIYFGEGSWLTVV.

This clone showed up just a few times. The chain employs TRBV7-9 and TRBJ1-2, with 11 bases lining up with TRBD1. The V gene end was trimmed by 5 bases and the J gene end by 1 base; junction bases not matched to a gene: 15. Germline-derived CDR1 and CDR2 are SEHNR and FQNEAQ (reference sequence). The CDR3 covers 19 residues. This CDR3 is CASSPLGGDRGIINYGYTF. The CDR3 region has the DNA TGTGCCAGCAGCCCTCTTGGGGGGGACAGGGGGATAATTAACTATGGCTACACCTTC.

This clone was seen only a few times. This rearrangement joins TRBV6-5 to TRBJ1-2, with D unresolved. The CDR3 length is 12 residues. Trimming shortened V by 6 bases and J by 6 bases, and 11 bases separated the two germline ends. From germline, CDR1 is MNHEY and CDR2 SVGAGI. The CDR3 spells CASSLGSDGYTF. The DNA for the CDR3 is TGTGCCAGCAGCCTCGGGTCCGATGGCTACACCTTC.

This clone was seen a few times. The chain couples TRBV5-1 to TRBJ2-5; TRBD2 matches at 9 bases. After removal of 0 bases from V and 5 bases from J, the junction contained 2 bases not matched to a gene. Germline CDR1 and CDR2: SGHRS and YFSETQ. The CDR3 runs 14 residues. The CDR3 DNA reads TGCGCCAGCAGCTTGGCCACTAGCGGGGAGACCCAGTACTTC. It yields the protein CASSLATSGETQYF.

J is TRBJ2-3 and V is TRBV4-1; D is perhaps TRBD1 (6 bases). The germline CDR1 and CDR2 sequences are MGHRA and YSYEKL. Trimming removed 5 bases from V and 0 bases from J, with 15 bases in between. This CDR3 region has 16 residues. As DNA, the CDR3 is TGCGCCAGCAGCTCCCTCTCAGGGGTGAGCACAGATACGCAGTATTTT. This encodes CASSSLSGVSTDTQYF.

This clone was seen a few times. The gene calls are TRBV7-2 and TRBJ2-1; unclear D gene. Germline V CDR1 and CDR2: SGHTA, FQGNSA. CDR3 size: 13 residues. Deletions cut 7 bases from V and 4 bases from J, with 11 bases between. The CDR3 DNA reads TGTGCCAGCATACCGGGTCGGTACAATGAGCAGTTCTTC. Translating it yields CASIPGRYNEQFF.

Written as DNA, the CDR3 is TGTGCCTGGAGTGTCAGGGGCCCAGATACGCAGTATTTT. As protein: CAWSVRGPDTQYF. The chain recombines TRBV30 with TRBJ2-3; possibly TRBD1 for D (6 bases). V was pared by 0 bases and J by 4 bases, with 8 bases between. The CDR3 covers 13 residues. Germline CDR1 is GTSNPN and CDR2 is SVGIG (reference sequence).

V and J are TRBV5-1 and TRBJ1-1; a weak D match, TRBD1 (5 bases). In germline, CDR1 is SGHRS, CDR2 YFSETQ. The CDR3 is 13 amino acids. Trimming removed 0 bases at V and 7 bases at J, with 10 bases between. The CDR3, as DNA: TGCGCCAGCAGCTTGGGCAGGGAGGTTGAAGCTTTCTTT. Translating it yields CASSLGREVEAFF.

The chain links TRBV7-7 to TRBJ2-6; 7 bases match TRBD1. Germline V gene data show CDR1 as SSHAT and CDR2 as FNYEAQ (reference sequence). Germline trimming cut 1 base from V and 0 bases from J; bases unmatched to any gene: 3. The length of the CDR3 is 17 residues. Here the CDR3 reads CASSLGAGGSGANVLTF. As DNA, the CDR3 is TGTGCCAGCAGCTTAGGGGCAGGGGGCTCTGGGGCCAACGTCCTGACTTTC. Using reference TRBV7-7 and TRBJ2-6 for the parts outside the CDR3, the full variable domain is GAGVSQSPRYKVTKRGQDVTLRCDPISSHATLYWYQQALGQGPEFLTYFNYEAQPDKSGLPSDRFSAERPEGSISTLTIQRTEQRDSAMYRCASSLGAGGSGANVLTFGAGSRLTVL.

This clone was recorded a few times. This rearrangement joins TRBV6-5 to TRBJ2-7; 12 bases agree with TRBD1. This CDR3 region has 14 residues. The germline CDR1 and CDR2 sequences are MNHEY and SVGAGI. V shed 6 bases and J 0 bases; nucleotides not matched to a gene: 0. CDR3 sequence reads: CASRGQGASYEQYF. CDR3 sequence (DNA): TGTGCCAGCAGGGGACAGGGGGCCTCCTACGAGCAGTACTTC.

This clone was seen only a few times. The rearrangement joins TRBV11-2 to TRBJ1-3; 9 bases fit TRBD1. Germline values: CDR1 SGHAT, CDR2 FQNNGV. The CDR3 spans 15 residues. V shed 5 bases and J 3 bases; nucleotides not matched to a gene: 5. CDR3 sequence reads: CASSTRTGDGNTIYF. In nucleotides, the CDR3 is TGTGCCAGCAGCACCCGGACAGGGGATGGAAACACCATATATTTT.